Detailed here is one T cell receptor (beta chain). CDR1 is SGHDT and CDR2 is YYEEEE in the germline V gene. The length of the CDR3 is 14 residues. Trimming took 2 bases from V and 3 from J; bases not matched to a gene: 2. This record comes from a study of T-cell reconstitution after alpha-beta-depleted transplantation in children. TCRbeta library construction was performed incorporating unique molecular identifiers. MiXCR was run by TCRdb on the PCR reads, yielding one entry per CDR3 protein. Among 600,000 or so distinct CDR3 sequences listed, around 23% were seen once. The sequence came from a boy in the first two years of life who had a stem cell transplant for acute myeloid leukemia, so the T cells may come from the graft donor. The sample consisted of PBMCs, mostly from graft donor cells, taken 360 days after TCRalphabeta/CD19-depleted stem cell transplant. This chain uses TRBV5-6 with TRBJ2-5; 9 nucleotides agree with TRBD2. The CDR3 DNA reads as TGTGCCAGCAGCTTCAGCGGGGGGAAAGAGACCCAGTACTTC. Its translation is CASSFSGGKETQYF.